These 15 T cell receptor beta chains were sequenced from one sample in a study of cytomegalovirus exposure and HLA in healthy donors. PCR was performed using 60 Vbeta and 13 Jbeta primers. Data came from immunoSEQ multiplex PCR; TCRdb stores just in-frame clones and leaves some out. The data show approximately 150,000 clones, around 79% seen once. The source material was PBMCs. The source of these receptors is a man aged 35 to 55 in good health and CMV-seronegative.

V usage is TRBV6-5 and J usage is TRBJ1-2; TRBD1 aligns across 8 bases. J lost 7 bases, V lost 2 bases, and 12 bases had no gene match. Looked up from germline, CDR1 is MNHEY and CDR2 is SVGAGI. This CDR3 has 16 amino acids. This CDR3 reads CASSYAAGGVDGGYTF. CDR3 DNA sequence: TGTGCCAGCAGTTACGCGGCAGGGGGCGTCGACGGTGGCTACACCTTC.

This clone was picked up a small number of times. J is TRBJ1-1 and V is TRBV30; a possible D gene is TRBD1 (5 bases). V gave up 4 bases and J gave up 3 bases, with 12 bases separating them. CDR1 and CDR2 (germline): GTSNPN, SVGIG (reference sequence). The CDR3 is 13 residues long. The CDR3, as DNA: TGTGCCTGGAATTGGGTCAGGGACACTGAAGCTTTCTTT. Protein: CAWNWVRDTEAFF.

This clone has only one observation. The chain is built from TRBV6-5 and TRBJ2-2, with a tentative D call TRBD2 (5 bases). The CDR3 is 14 amino acids. V gave up 5 bases and J gave up 6 bases, with 13 bases separating them. Per germline, CDR1 MNHEY and CDR2 SVGAGI. This CDR3 reads CASSGLVMAGELFF. The DNA for the CDR3 is TGTGCCAGCAGTGGACTGGTAATGGCCGGGGAGCTGTTTTTT.

V is TRBV18 and J is TRBJ2-7, with D possibly TRBD1 on 6 matching bases. The CDR3 is 14 amino acids. Germline loops: CDR1 KGHSH, CDR2 LQKENI. Trimming took off 3 bases at V and 5 bases at J, with 14 bases between the two ends. CDR3 nucleotide sequence: TGTGCCAGCTCACCGAGGCAGGGGAAGGACGAGCAGTACTTC. This encodes CASSPRQGKDEQYF. Complete variable domain (other parts from reference TRBV18 and TRBJ2-7): NAGVMQNPRHLVRRRGQEARLRCSPMKGHSHVYWYRQLPEEGLKFMVYLQKENIIDESGMPKERFSAEFPKEGPSILRIQQVVRGDSAAYFCASSPRQGKDEQYFGPGTRLTVT.

The chain carries TRBV5-1 and TRBJ2-2; 10 bases fit TRBD1. Germline V gives CDR1 SGHRS, CDR2 YFSETQ. The CDR3 has 15 amino acids. Losses at the gene ends were 0 bases for V and 6 bases for J; bases not matched to a gene: 2. As DNA, the CDR3 is TGCGCCAGCAGCTTGGAGGGACAGGGGTCCGGGGAGCTGTTTTTT. As protein: CASSLEGQGSGELFF.

The rearrangement uses TRBV4-1 and TRBJ2-1; D might be TRBD1 (5 bases). From germline, CDR1 is MGHRA and CDR2 YSYEKL. V was shortened by 5 bases and J by 10 bases, with 18 bases between the two germline ends. The CDR3 runs 14 residues. The CDR3 nucleotides read TGCGCCAGCAGCGAGGAACCAGGGCTGGGCGAGCAGTTCTTC. Its translation: CASSEEPGLGEQFF.

The genes are TRBV28 and TRBJ1-1, with D uncertain. Germline-derived CDR1 and CDR2 are MDHEN and SYDVKM. The CDR3 consists of 10 residues. V was cut by 6 bases and J by 6 bases, with 5 bases left in between. CDR3 nucleotides: TGTGCCAGCAGACAATCTGAAGCTTTCTTT. The encoded protein is CASRQSEAFF.

V gene TRBV15 combines with J gene TRBJ2-5; 7 bases match TRBD2. Germline V lookup: CDR1 LNHNV, CDR2 YYDKDF (reference sequence). J was trimmed by 3 bases and V by 1 base; bases with no gene match: 14. The CDR3 is 18 amino acids. CDR3 sequence: CATSRAGRVARVEETQYF. CDR3 nucleotide sequence: TGTGCCACCAGCAGAGCAGGGAGGGTAGCGCGCGTGGAAGAGACCCAGTACTTC.

V is TRBV19 and J is TRBJ2-7; TRBD2 might be the D (6 bases). Germline CDR1 reads LNHDA; CDR2 reads SQIVND (reference sequence). V lost 5 bases and J lost 3, with 20 bases in between. The CDR3 is 16 residues long. The CDR3 region is CASSVFLGGGFYEQYF. The DNA for the CDR3 is TGTGCCAGTAGTGTCTTCTTGGGGGGAGGATTCTACGAGCAGTACTTC. The full variable domain, its missing parts supplied by reference TRBV19 and TRBJ2-7, is DGGITQSPKYLFRKEGQNVTLSCEQNLNHDAMYWYRQDPGQGLRLIYYSQIVNDFQKGDIAEGYSVSREKKESFPLTVTSAQKNPTAFYLCASSVFLGGGFYEQYFGPGTRLTVT.

The rearrangement uses TRBV11-3 and TRBJ2-1, with 11 bases aligning to TRBD2. The J segment lost 2 bases and the V segment lost 5 bases, leaving 2 bases of the junction unmatched. CDR1 SGHNT and CDR2 YENEEA come from the germline V gene. The CDR3 is 15 amino acids. CDR3 residues: CASSLTSGTYNEQFF. The CDR3 DNA sequence: TGTGCCAGCAGCCTGACTAGCGGGACCTACAATGAGCAGTTCTTC.

This clone was counted a single time. J is TRBJ2-6 and V is TRBV7-3; the D gene is possibly TRBD2 (5 bases). V lost 5 bases, J lost 4 bases, and 12 bases lay in between. In germline, CDR1 is SGHTA, CDR2 FQGTGA. CDR3 length equals 15 residues. CDR3: CASSPEGPGANVLTF. CDR3 bases: TGTGCCAGCAGCCCAGAGGGTCCCGGGGCCAACGTCCTGACTTTC.

The genes are TRBV27 and TRBJ2-5; possible D gene TRBD1, 5 bases. Trimming took off 6 bases at V and 5 bases at J, with 13 bases between the two ends. In germline, CDR1 is MNHEY, CDR2 SMNVEV (reference sequence). The CDR3 runs 13 residues. The DNA of the CDR3 is TGTGCCAGCAGGGACACCGGGCGGGAGACCCAGTACTTC. Translated: CASRDTGRETQYF.

The chain links TRBV19 to TRBJ2-2; D is perhaps TRBD2 (5 bases). CDR1 LNHDA and CDR2 SQIVND come from the germline V gene (reference sequence). V was clipped by 3 bases and J by 6 bases, with 14 bases between them. The CDR3 has 15 residues. CDR3 nucleotides: TGTGCCAGTAGTATTTTTCGGGGATTTGCCGGGGAGCTGTTTTTT. Translated: CASSIFRGFAGELFF.

This clone occurred once. The V call is TRBV5-1, the J call TRBJ1-1; perhaps TRBD1 as D (5 bases). V was cut by 0 bases and J by 4 bases, with 10 bases left in between. This CDR3 spans 14 amino acids. CDR1 and CDR2 (germline): SGHRS, YFSETQ. The CDR3 bases are TGCGCCAGCAGCTTGGCGGTCGGGGGCACTGAAGCTTTCTTT. Protein: CASSLAVGGTEAFF.

This clone has just a few counts. This chain joins TRBV6-6 and TRBJ2-7, with D tentatively TRBD1 (5 bases). The V and J ends lost 2 bases and 0 bases respectively, with 11 bases between them. This CDR3 has 15 amino acids. Per germline, CDR1 MNHNY and CDR2 SVGAGI (reference sequence). CDR3 DNA: TGTGCCAGCAGTTACAACAGGCTGAGCTCCTACGAGCAGTACTTC. Protein product: CASSYNRLSSYEQYF.